A single TCR beta chain is shown here with its context. These data belong to a study of blood T cell repertoires in COVID-19. Looking at the study overall: COVID-19 samples collected from the United States, Italy and Spain covered acute and convalescent phases. The analysed material was cDNA or gDNA that came from T cells, B-cell-depleted T cells, or PBMCs.

The participants were between roughly 18 and 100 years old and came from 24 US areas. Participants' reported clinical history set cohort assignment. Using immunoSEQ multiplex PCR, the repertoire was profiled, and TCRdb retains in-frame clones only, with some absent. Among 200,000 to 250,000 clones listed, more than 80% were seen once. Trimming pared 0 bases from V and 5 bases from J, leaving 10 bases between. CDR3 length equals 14 residues. Germline V gene lookup returns CDR1 LNHDA and CDR2 SQIVND (reference sequence). Sequenced input: PBMCs or T cells enriched from blood (not recorded which). The chain uses TRBV19 and TRBJ1-1; D call uncertain. This sequence originates from a woman aged 40 to 50 with acute COVID-19. The CDR3 region has the DNA TGTGCCAGTAGTATAGATCATGAGAGGACTGAAGCTTTCTTT. As protein: CASSIDHERTEAFF.